What follows are 8 T cell receptor beta chains derived from one specimen sequenced in a study of T cell repertoires in cytomegalovirus infection. MiXCR was run by TCRdb on the reads, yielding one entry per CDR3 protein. The data hold about 130,000 distinct CDR3 sequences, with 8% to 9% observed a single time. Material: PBMCs. Receptors originate from a human donor in good health (CMV status not recorded). Some clones in this sample may be carry-over from other donors' samples.

This clonotype has at least ten counts. The genes are TRBV7-3 and TRBJ1-1; 8 bases align to TRBD1. Unmatched junction bases numbered 6, after V lost 5 bases and J lost 1 base. The CDR3 length is 15 residues. CDR1 is SGHTA, CDR2 FQGTGA, per germline. The CDR3 region has the DNA TGTGCCAGCAGCGAGACAGGGGACAAGAACACTGAAGCTTTCTTT. It encodes CASSETGDKNTEAFF.

In the case of this clonotype: A junction end diverges from the germline sequence, so it may reflect a read error. The genes are TRBV19 and TRBJ1-5, with a weak D call TRBD1 (5 bases). The germline V gene encodes CDR1 LNHDA and CDR2 SQIVND (reference sequence). CDR3 size: 13 residues. CDR3 sequence reads: CTSSIGTYQPQHF. In DNA, the CDR3 is TGTACCAGTAGTATCGGGACGTATCAGCCCCAGCATTTT. Filled out from reference TRBV19 and TRBJ1-5, the complete variable domain reads DGGITQSPKYLFRKEGQNVTLSCEQNLNHDAMYWYRQDPGQGLRLIYYSQIVNDFQKGDIAEGYSVSREKKESFPLTVTSAQKNPTAFYLCTSSIGTYQPQHFGDGTRLSIL.

This clonotype was counted ten times or more. The V and J genes are TRBV9 and TRBJ2-7; D ambiguous. V shed 2 bases and J shed 5 bases, with 5 bases lying between them. The CDR3 consists of 11 residues. Germline V lookup: CDR1 SGDLS, CDR2 YYNGEE. The CDR3 nucleotides are TGTGCCAGCAGCGTCGGCCACGAGCAGTACTTC. It is translated as CASSVGHEQYF.

In this sample, this clonotype turned up many times. At one end, the junction sequence differs from germline, possibly due to a read error. The rearrangement joins TRBV20-1 to TRBJ2-7, with D possibly matching TRBD1 (6 bases). Germline loops: CDR1 DFQATT, CDR2 SNEGSKA (reference sequence). The CDR3 totals 12 residues. The chain's CDR3 is CSARDKGHTPHF. The CDR3, as DNA: TGCAGTGCTAGAGATAAGGGACATACCCCACACTTC.

In this sample, this clonotype turned up many times. This chain links TRBV7-2 with TRBJ2-1, with D perhaps TRBD2 (6 bases). Between the trimmed V and J ends, which lost 2 bases and 8 bases, there was a span of 13 bases. CDR3 length: 14 amino acids. Germline V gene lookup returns CDR1 SGHTA and CDR2 FQGNSA. DNA for the CDR3: TGTGCCAGCAGCTTAAGCACAGCGGGCTATGAGCAGTTCTTC. This codes for CASSLSTAGYEQFF.

This clonotype occurred many times. V usage is TRBV19 and J usage is TRBJ2-7; the D is unclear. Germline V gives CDR1 LNHDA, CDR2 SQIVND (reference sequence). V was pared by 5 bases and J by 3 bases, with 8 bases between. CDR3 length equals 12 residues. The DNA of the CDR3 is TGTGCCAGTAGTGTCGACAACTACGAGCAGTACTTC. Encoded protein: CASSVDNYEQYF.

A few counts support this clonotype. The rearrangement links TRBV6-2 or TRBV6-3 to TRBJ1-1; D not resolved. Germline V gene lookup returns CDR1 MNHEY and CDR2 SVGEGT. The CDR3 is made up of 13 amino acids. Trimming took 6 bases from V and 1 from J, leaving 9 bases between them. DNA for the CDR3: TGTGCCAGCAGACCGGATCCGAACACTGAAGCTTTCTTT. It translates to CASRPDPNTEAFF.

This clonotype was seen repeatedly, ten times or more. The genes are TRBV7-2 and TRBJ1-1; 8 nucleotides line up with TRBD1. CDR3 size: 16 residues. Germline CDR1 and CDR2: SGHTA and FQGNSA. V was pared by 5 bases and J by 0 bases, with 8 bases of the junction left unmatched. The CDR3 here is CASSGRTGRMNTEAFF. CDR3 DNA: TGTGCCAGCAGCGGCAGGACAGGGAGGATGAACACTGAAGCTTTCTTT.